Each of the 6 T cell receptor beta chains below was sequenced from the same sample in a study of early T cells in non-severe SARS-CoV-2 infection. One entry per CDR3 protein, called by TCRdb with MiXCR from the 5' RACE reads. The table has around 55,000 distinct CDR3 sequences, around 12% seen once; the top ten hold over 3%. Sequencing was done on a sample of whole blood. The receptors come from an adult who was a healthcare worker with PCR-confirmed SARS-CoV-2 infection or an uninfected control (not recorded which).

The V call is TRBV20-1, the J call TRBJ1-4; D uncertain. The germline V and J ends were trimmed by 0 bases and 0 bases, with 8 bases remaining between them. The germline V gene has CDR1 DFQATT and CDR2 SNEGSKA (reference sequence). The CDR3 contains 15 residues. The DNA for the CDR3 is TGCAGTGCTAGAGATGGTAGAGCAACTAATGAAAAACTGTTTTTT. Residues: CSARDGRATNEKLFF.

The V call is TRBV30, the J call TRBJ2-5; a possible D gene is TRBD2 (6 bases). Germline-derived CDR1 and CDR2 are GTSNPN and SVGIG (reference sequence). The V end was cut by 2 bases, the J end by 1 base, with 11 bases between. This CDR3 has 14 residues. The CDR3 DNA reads TGTGCCTGGAGTCCGCTGGGGGGCCAAGAGACCCAGTACTTC. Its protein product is CAWSPLGGQETQYF.

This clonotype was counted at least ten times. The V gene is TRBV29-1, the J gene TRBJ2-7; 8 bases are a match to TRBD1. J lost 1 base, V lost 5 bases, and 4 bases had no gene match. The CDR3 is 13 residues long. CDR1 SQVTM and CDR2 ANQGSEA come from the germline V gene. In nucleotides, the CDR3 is TGCAGCGTTCGGACAGGGAGGTCCTACGAGCAGTACTTC. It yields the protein CSVRTGRSYEQYF.

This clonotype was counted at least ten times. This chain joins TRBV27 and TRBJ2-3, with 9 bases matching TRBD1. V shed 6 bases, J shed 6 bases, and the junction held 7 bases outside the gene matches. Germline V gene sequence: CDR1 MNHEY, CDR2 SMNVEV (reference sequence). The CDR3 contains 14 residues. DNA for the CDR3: TGTGCCAGCAGCAACAGGGGGCCTGTGGATACGCAGTATTTT. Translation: CASSNRGPVDTQYF.

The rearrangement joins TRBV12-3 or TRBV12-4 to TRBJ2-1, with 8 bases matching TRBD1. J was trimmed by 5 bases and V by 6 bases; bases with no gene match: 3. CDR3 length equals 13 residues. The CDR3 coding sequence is TGTGCCAGCAGGCAGGGGGCGCACAATGAGCAGTTCTTC. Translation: CASRQGAHNEQFF.

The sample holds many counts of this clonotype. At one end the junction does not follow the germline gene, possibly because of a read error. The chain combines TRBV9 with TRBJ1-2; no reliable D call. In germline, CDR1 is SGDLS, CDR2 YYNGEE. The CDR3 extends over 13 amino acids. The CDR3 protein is CASSPRTNYGYTF. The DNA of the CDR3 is TGTGCCAGCAGCCCTCGAACCAACTACGGCTACACCTTC.